These 4 T cell receptor beta chains share one sample of origin, sequenced in a study of T-cell reconstitution after alpha-beta-depleted transplantation in children. Preparation of the TCRbeta library was carried out with unique molecular identifiers. Each CDR3 protein gets one entry after TCRdb re-called the PCR reads with MiXCR. The repertoire includes a few hundred thousand distinct CDR3 sequences, about an eighth of them detected once, and 2% to 2.5% sits in the top ten. This specimen consisted of PBMCs, mostly from graft donor cells, obtained 360 days after TCRalphabeta/CD19-depleted stem cell transplant. The receptors were sampled from a male patient younger than 18 who had a stem cell transplant for acute myeloid leukemia, so the T cells may come from the graft donor.

The sample holds many counts of this clonotype. The CDR3 protein is CATSDRGTAGETQYF. CDR3 nucleotide sequence: TGTGCCACCAGTGATCGAGGGACAGCCGGGGAGACCCAGTACTTC. The rearrangement joins TRBV24-1 to TRBJ2-5; TRBD1 matches at 7 bases. Per germline, CDR1 KGHDR and CDR2 SFDVKD. The CDR3 is 15 amino acids. V lost 3 bases to trimming and J lost 5 bases; unmatched junction nucleotides: 8.

This clonotype was picked up a small number of times. The chain combines TRBV14 with TRBJ2-1, with TRBD2 matching over 12 bases. CDR1 and CDR2 (germline): SGHDN, FVKESK. CDR3 size: 15 residues. With 4 bases clipped from V and 3 bases from J, the junction kept 1 base outside the gene matches. The CDR3 bases are TGTGCCAGCAGCCGACTAGCGGGAGTCTACAATGAGCAGTTCTTC. As protein: CASSRLAGVYNEQFF.

This sequence joins TRBV6-4 and TRBJ2-1, with 8 bases fitting TRBD1. The V gene end was trimmed by 4 bases and the J gene end by 1 base; junction bases not matched to a gene: 9. CDR3 size: 17 residues. Germline V gene data show CDR1 as MRHNA and CDR2 as SNTAGT. The CDR3 nucleotides read TGTGCCAGCAGTGTGTTTCACGGACAGGGTTCCTACAATGAGCAGTTCTTC. As protein: CASSVFHGQGSYNEQFF.

This clonotype was found a few times. The gene calls are TRBV20-1 and TRBJ2-2; 7 nucleotides agree with TRBD2. The CDR3 has 17 amino acids. Unmatched junction bases numbered 13, after V lost 5 bases and J lost 1 base. Germline V gene lookup returns CDR1 DFQATT and CDR2 SNEGSKA (reference sequence). The CDR3 DNA follows: TGCAGTGCTTTCTCTAGCGGCTCCTCCCGGAACACCGGGGAGCTGTTTTTT. Amino acids: CSAFSSGSSRNTGELFF.